This T cell receptor beta chain came from a study of shared clonotypes between healthy human individuals. About the research overall: CD4 naive and CD4 memory each took three plates per donor, while CD8 naive took two and CD8 memory one.

The germline gives CDR1 MNHEY, CDR2 SMNVEV (reference sequence). The length of the CDR3 is 14 residues. Trimming pared 8 bases from V and 2 bases from J, leaving 16 bases between. The naive CD8 fraction comprised CD45RO-negative cells positively selected for CCR7 and excluded terminally differentiated effector memory CD45RA+ cells. Execution of the assay was at deep level. As processed by the authors: ImmunoSEQ yielded junction-only sequences lacking quality scores, so filtering differed. Profiling relied on immunoSEQ multiplex PCR, and the TCRdb table lists in-frame clones only, not all of them. D and trimming come from the DNA, and the V and J calls and clone size come from that table. Here the sample spans about 2.1 million clones, just under 95% being singletons. This clone was picked up one time. Its antigen is not identified. Findings and caveats of the study: Across subsets, estimated richness was generally greater for naive than for memory populations.

This clonotype originated in a man younger than 35 in good health. Some clones in this sample may be carry-over from other donors' samples. The chain uses TRBV27 and TRBJ2-7; D is possibly TRBD1 or TRBD2 (5 bases each). The material sequenced was naive CD8+ T cells from PBMCs. For the CDR3, the DNA is TGTGCCAGCTCCCCCCGGGACGAAGCCTACGAGCAGTACTTC. Its protein product is CASSPRDEAYEQYF.